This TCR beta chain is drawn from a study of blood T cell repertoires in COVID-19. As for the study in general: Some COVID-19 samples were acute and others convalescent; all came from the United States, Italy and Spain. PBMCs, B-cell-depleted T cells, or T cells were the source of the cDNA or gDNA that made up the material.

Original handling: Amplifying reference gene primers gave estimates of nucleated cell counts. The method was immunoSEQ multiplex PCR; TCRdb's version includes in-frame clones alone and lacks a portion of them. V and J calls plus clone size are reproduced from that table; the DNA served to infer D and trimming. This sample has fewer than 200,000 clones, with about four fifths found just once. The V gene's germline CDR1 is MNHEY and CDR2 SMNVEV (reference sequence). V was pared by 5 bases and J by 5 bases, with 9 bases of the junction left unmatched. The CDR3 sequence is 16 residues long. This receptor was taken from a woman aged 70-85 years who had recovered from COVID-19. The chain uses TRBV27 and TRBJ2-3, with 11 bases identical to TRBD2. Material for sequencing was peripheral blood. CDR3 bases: TGTGCCAGCAGTCTAGTAGCGGGAGGGCCTGTAGATACGCAGTATTTT. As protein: CASSLVAGGPVDTQYF.